The 15 T cell receptor beta chains presented below share a single source sample, sequenced in a study of cytomegalovirus exposure and HLA in healthy donors. Use of 60 Vbeta and 13 Jbeta primers characterized the PCR. Only in-frame clones appear in the TCRdb table, and some are missing; sequencing was by immunoSEQ multiplex PCR. The sample shows approximately 190,000 clones, more than 80% of them seen only once. The sample comprised PBMCs. The receptors derive from a woman between 45 and 60 years old in good health and CMV-seropositive.

The chain combines TRBV10-1 with TRBJ1-1; a weak D match, TRBD1 (5 bases). This CDR3 spans 13 amino acids. V was cut by 5 bases and J by 3 bases, with 10 bases left in between. Germline CDR1 and CDR2: WNHNN and SYGVQD (reference sequence). CDR3 loop: CASSIAGHTEAFF. CDR3 nucleotide sequence: TGCGCCAGCAGTATCGCAGGGCACACTGAAGCTTTCTTT.

The chain employs TRBV5-6 and TRBJ1-4; 8 bases align to TRBD1. The CDR3 loop spans 16 amino acids. The V gene's germline CDR1 is SGHDT and CDR2 YYEEEE. The V segment lost 0 bases and the J segment 0 bases; nucleotides outside the gene matches: 1. The CDR3 region is CASSLVQGATNEKLFF. The CDR3 DNA is TGTGCCAGCAGCTTGGTACAGGGGGCAACTAATGAAAAACTGTTTTTT.

CDR3 DNA: TGTGCCAGCTCCCCTAACCGGGGCACTGAAGCTTTCTTT. The encoded protein is CASSPNRGTEAFF. The chain employs TRBV18 and TRBJ1-1, with unresolved D. CDR1 is KGHSH, CDR2 LQKENI, per germline. The CDR3 has 13 residues. The V end lost 6 bases, the J end lost 4 bases, and 12 bases lay between the germline ends.

This clone showed up just a few times. This sequence joins TRBV4-3 and TRBJ1-4; maybe TRBD1 (6 bases). The germline V and J ends were trimmed by 3 bases and 5 bases, with 13 bases remaining between them. The CDR3 contains 15 residues. The V gene's germline CDR1 is LGHNA and CDR2 YSLEER. The DNA of the CDR3 is TGCGCCAGCAGCCAGTGGACAGTAGAAAATGAAAAACTGTTTTTT. It encodes CASSQWTVENEKLFF.

The V gene is TRBV11-2, the J gene TRBJ2-5, with a tentative D call TRBD1 (8 bases). Trimming took 1 base from V and 7 from J, leaving 13 bases between them. The length of the CDR3 is 14 residues. Per germline, CDR1 SGHAT and CDR2 FQNNGV. CDR3 sequence: CASSLGQGRATQYF. As DNA, the CDR3 is TGTGCCAGCAGCTTAGGACAGGGGAGGGCGACCCAGTACTTC. The full variable domain, rest sourced from reference TRBV11-2 and TRBJ2-5, is EAGVAQSPRYKIIEKRQSVAFWCNPISGHATLYWYQQILGQGPKLLIQFQNNGVVDDSQLPKDRFSAERLKGVDSTLKIQPAKLEDSAVYLCASSLGQGRATQYFGPGTRLLVL.

The chain recombines TRBV5-1 with TRBJ2-3; tentatively, D is TRBD1 (6 bases). Per the germline V gene, CDR1 is SGHRS and CDR2 is YFSETQ. The CDR3 spans 15 residues. With 3 bases removed from V and 2 bases from J, the gap between germline ends came to 13 bases. The CDR3 bases are TGCGCCAGCAGCTGGACGGGACATCCCACAGATACGCAGTATTTT. This encodes CASSWTGHPTDTQYF.

The chain couples TRBV7-9 to TRBJ2-3, with D tentatively TRBD2 (6 bases). Germline V gene lookup returns CDR1 SEHNR and CDR2 FQNEAQ (reference sequence). Trimming stripped 0 bases from V and 3 bases from J, with 13 bases between. The CDR3 has 16 amino acids. Here the CDR3 DNA reads TGTGCCAGCAGCTTAGCTAGCGGAGGTGTGACAGATACGCAGTATTTT. Protein product: CASSLASGGVTDTQYF. Based on the CDR3 plus reference TRBV7-9 and TRBJ2-3, the full variable domain is DTGVSQNPRHKITKRGQNVTFRCDPISEHNRLYWYRQTLGQGPEFLTYFQNEAQLEKSRLLSDRFSAERPKGSFSTLEIQRTEQGDSAMYLCASSLASGGVTDTQYFGPGTRLTVL.

The chain combines TRBV11-1 with TRBJ2-7; D gene uncertain. The V gene's germline CDR1 is SGHAT and CDR2 FQDESV (reference sequence). The CDR3 spans 12 residues. Trimming removed 6 bases at V and 0 bases at J, with 6 bases between. CDR3 protein: CASSPSSYEQYF. CDR3 in DNA: TGTGCCAGCAGTCCTAGCTCCTACGAGCAGTACTTC.

V gene TRBV5-6 combines with J gene TRBJ1-5, with D tentatively TRBD1 (5 bases). V was pared by 1 base and J by 5 bases, with 16 bases between. Germline V gene data show CDR1 as SGHDT and CDR2 as YYEEEE. The CDR3 spans 16 residues. CDR3 nucleotide sequence: TGTGCCAGCAGCTTGTATCGGGGGGAGTCGGATCAGCCCCAGCATTTT. Translation: CASSLYRGESDQPQHF.

The rearrangement uses TRBV4-3 and TRBJ2-2; 7 bases are a match to TRBD1. Germline V gene sequence: CDR1 LGHNA, CDR2 YSLEER. J gave up 2 bases and V 4 bases, and 7 bases lay outside the gene matches. CDR3 length: 16 residues. This chain's CDR3 is CASSRPGQTNTGELFF. Written as DNA, the CDR3 is TGCGCCAGCAGCCGACCGGGACAGACCAACACCGGGGAGCTGTTTTTT.

The chain carries TRBV19 and TRBJ1-5; unclear D gene. Looked up from germline, CDR1 is LNHDA and CDR2 is SQIVND (reference sequence). The CDR3 covers 10 residues. Trimming left V 11 bases short and J 6 bases short, with 8 bases between. CDR3 coding DNA: TGTGCCGGTAACAGTCAGCCCCAGCATTTT. Encoded protein: CAGNSQPQHF.

The J gene is TRBJ1-4, the V gene TRBV29-1; no clear D. CDR1 and CDR2 from the germline V gene are SQVTM and ANQGSEA. Trimming cost V 5 bases and J 2 bases, with 9 bases left between them. The CDR3 is 13 residues long. This CDR3 is CSVSTGTNEKLFF. The DNA of the CDR3 is TGCAGCGTTTCTACCGGTACTAATGAAAAACTGTTTTTT. Combining the CDR3 with reference TRBV29-1 and TRBJ1-4 gives the whole variable domain SAVISQKPSRDICQRGTSLTIQCQVDSQVTMMFWYRQQPGQSLTLIATANQGSEATYESGFVIDKFPISRPNLTFSTLTVSNMSPEDSSIYLCSVSTGTNEKLFFGSGTQLSVL.

DNA for the CDR3: TGTGCCAGCAGTGTTCAAGACACCTCGGGGGAGCTGTTTTTT. It codes for CASSVQDTSGELFF. The chain carries TRBV6-4 and TRBJ2-2; D unclear. This CDR3 region has 14 residues. Trimming shortened V by 4 bases and J by 8 bases, and 14 bases separated the two germline ends. Germline V gene data show CDR1 as MRHNA and CDR2 as SNTAGT.

In its sample, this clone was seen once. The chain uses TRBV27 and TRBJ1-6, with a weak D call TRBD1 (5 bases). Trimming removed 4 bases at V and 3 bases at J, with 10 bases between. The CDR3 is made up of 15 amino acids. Looked up from germline, CDR1 is MNHEY and CDR2 is SMNVEV (reference sequence). The CDR3 sequence: CASSSRQNYNSPLHF. DNA of the CDR3: TGTGCCAGCAGTTCCCGACAGAACTATAATTCACCCCTCCACTTT.

This chain joins TRBV7-2 and TRBJ1-1; D is ambiguous. The CDR3 is made up of 15 amino acids. Germline V CDR1 and CDR2: SGHTA, FQGNSA. The ends were cut back, 1 base at V and 1 base at J, with 10 bases in the middle. CDR3 amino acids: CASSLDNRRNTEAFF. As DNA, the CDR3 is TGTGCCAGCAGCTTAGACAACAGACGGAACACTGAAGCTTTCTTT.